The present T cell receptor (beta chain) was sequenced within a study of beta chain features in type 1 diabetes. Study outcomes and limitations: Whether TCRB rearrangement is influenced by HLA type went unresolved here. Cells with high TCR expression could be over-represented when cDNA is sequenced.

The entirety of the isolated RNA underwent reverse transcription, so expressed TCRB transcripts were sequenced. Stem cell-like memory T cell samples came in at an average of approximately 980,000 reads. Method: immunoSEQ multiplex PCR; TCRdb's copy keeps in-frame clones and lacks some. The sample contains some 99,000 clones, roughly 40% of which appear only once. Germline lookup yields CDR1 LNHNV and CDR2 YYDKDF (reference sequence). The V end lost 5 bases, the J end lost 1 base, and 11 bases lay between the germline ends. There are 15 residues in the CDR3. This clone was counted only a few times. Its cognate antigen is unknown. Based on CD45RO/CCR7/CD25/CD127/CD95/CD27, CD4+ regulatory, stem cell-like memory, naive and central memory cells were sorted.

This clonotype was sampled from a woman between 18 and 29 years old in good health. This chain links TRBV15 with TRBJ2-2; D not certain. Source material: stem cell memory CD4+ T cells from blood. The CDR3 reads CATSPHIMNTGELFF. The CDR3 DNA reads as TGTGCCACCAGCCCACATATCATGAACACCGGGGAGCTGTTTTTT. The whole variable domain, remainder taken from reference TRBV15 and TRBJ2-2, is DAMVIQNPRYQVTQFGKPVTLSCSQTLNHNVMYWYQQKSSQAPKLLFHYYDKDFNNEADTPDNFQSRRPNTSFCFLDIRSPGLGDTAMYLCATSPHIMNTGELFFGEGSRLTVL.